This TCR beta chain was observed in a study of blood T cell repertoires in COVID-19. Study-level information: Donors in the United States, Italy and Spain gave samples during acute or convalescent COVID-19. PBMCs, B-cell-depleted T cells, or T cells were the source of the cDNA or gDNA that made up the material.

As originally analysed: The assay estimated nucleated cells by amplifying reference gene primers. Method: immunoSEQ multiplex PCR; TCRdb's copy keeps in-frame clones and lacks some. That table is the source of V, J and clone size, and D and trimming were worked out from the DNA. Among roughly 190,000 clones listed, around 87% were seen once. This CDR3 has 15 amino acids. With 4 bases removed from V and 0 bases from J, the gap between germline ends came to 10 bases. Per the germline V gene, CDR1 is SNHLY and CDR2 is FYNNEI. This clone has more than one count but fewer than ten. The rearrangement links TRBV2 to TRBJ1-3; no reliable D call. The TCR sequence derives from an elderly woman in a cohort sampled during active or convalescent COVID-19. The sequenced material came from peripheral blood. Here the CDR3 reads CASSARLLSGNTIYF. The DNA for the CDR3 is TGTGCCAGCAGTGCGCGACTCCTCTCTGGAAACACCATATATTTT.